The T cell receptor beta chain under discussion was sequenced for a study of OX40 agonist ivuxolimab in advanced cancers. Study results and caveats: With doses of 0.1 to 3.0 mg/kg, CD4+ and CD8+ blood T cells had undergone clonal expansion by week 6.

Assay used: immunoSEQ multiplex PCR; TCRdb lists only in-frame clones, some missing. The sample has almost 50,000 clones, roughly four fifths seen once; the top ten hold around 1.6%. This CDR3 spans 15 amino acids. Germline V lookup: CDR1 MNHNS, CDR2 SASEGT. With 4 bases clipped from V and 4 bases from J, the junction kept 8 bases outside the gene matches. This clone showed up just a few times. Its antigen is undetermined. The chain joins TRBV6-1 to TRBJ2-3; 7 positions match TRBD2. The specimen was CD4+ or CD8+ T cells sorted from blood, collected in a trial of the OX40 agonist ivuxolimab. The source is an adult with an advanced solid tumor such as melanoma, head and neck, liver or kidney cancer. The CDR3 spells CASSARAGLADTQYF. The CDR3 nucleotides are TGTGCCAGCAGTGCGCGGGCAGGACTAGCAGATACGCAGTATTTT.